This T cell receptor beta chain was profiled in a study of T cell changes during pregnancy in multiple sclerosis. Sequenced by immunoSEQ multiplex PCR; TCRdb stores in-frame clones only, minus some. The sample includes about 40,000 clones, approximately 87% of them seen just once. Germline V CDR1 and CDR2: MNHNY, SVGAGI (reference sequence). The CDR3 is 15 amino acids. The ends were cut back, 2 bases at V and 4 bases at J, with 14 bases in the middle. Sequencing used peripheral blood, obtained in the second trimester of pregnancy. The chain couples TRBV6-6 to TRBJ1-1; TRBD1 might be the D (5 bases). The TCR comes from a female donor in good health, enrolled as a control in a pregnancy study. The CDR3 DNA is TGTGCCAGCAGTTACAGAAGGGGAAGGGTCACTGAAGCTTTCTTT. Translating it yields CASSYRRGRVTEAFF.